The 8 T cell receptor beta chains listed next were all sequenced from one sample in a study of post-analysis software for immune sequencing data. Points from the study as a whole: Controls had lower frequencies than patients of roughly five TRBV segments, which included TRBV5-6, TRBV5-1 and TRBV20-1.

Their specific antigens are unknown. Sequencing libraries made from TCR beta cDNA carried unique molecular identifiers. In TCRdb, the PCR reads were re-called with MiXCR into one record per CDR3 protein. The data show about 570,000 distinct CDR3 sequences, around 36% seen once. Sequenced: blood. The receptors here all came from a girl under 18 with multiple sclerosis.

The CDR3 DNA reads TGTGCCAGCAGCACCCGGGGTAGTCGCGAGACCCAGTACTTC. It yields the protein CASSTRGSRETQYF. The chain carries TRBV13 and TRBJ2-5, with a possible D match to TRBD2 (5 bases). V dropped 5 bases and J dropped 5 bases, with 15 bases sitting between them. Germline CDR1 PRHDT, CDR2 FYEKMQ (reference sequence). The CDR3 sequence is 14 residues long.

The V call is TRBV6-1, the J call TRBJ2-7, with 7 bases fitting TRBD1. The J call may not be correct, given that the DNA end is closer to TRBJ2-5. The CDR3 has 15 amino acids. Germline-derived CDR1 and CDR2 are MNHNS and SASEGT. The CDR3 DNA reads as TGTGCCAGCAGTGAAGCGGGCAGCAGGGGGAAGACCCAGTACTTC. Translation gives CASSEAGSRGKTQYF.

This clonotype came up many times. This chain joins TRBV29-1 and TRBJ1-2; D remains ambiguous. The CDR3 is 11 residues long. The germline V gene has CDR1 SQVTM and CDR2 ANQGSEA. The germline V and J ends were trimmed by 3 bases and 8 bases, with 10 bases remaining between them. CDR3 nucleotide sequence: TGCAGCGTTGATCAGGCCGCGGGCTACACCTTC. It codes for CSVDQAAGYTF.

This clonotype was counted a few times. J is TRBJ2-7 and V is TRBV7-9; no definite D call. Looked up from germline, CDR1 is SEHNR and CDR2 is FQNEAQ (reference sequence). The length of the CDR3 is 14 residues. The CDR3 spells CVRNEAEPSYEQYF. The CDR3 bases are TGTGTCAGGAACGAGGCGGAGCCCTCCTACGAGCAGTACTTC.

The rearrangement uses TRBV15 and TRBJ2-3; 8 bases are a match to TRBD1. Germline V gene data show CDR1 as LNHNV and CDR2 as YYDKDF (reference sequence). V lost 5 bases to trimming and J lost 4 bases; unmatched junction nucleotides: 14. CDR3 size: 17 residues. CDR3 amino acids: CATSSRKDRVNPDTQYF. The CDR3 DNA sequence: TGTGCCACCAGCTCTCGAAAGGACAGGGTGAATCCAGATACGCAGTATTTT.

The chain carries TRBV18 and TRBJ1-4; D might be TRBD1 (5 bases). The CDR3 extends over 17 amino acids. Germline CDR1 KGHSH, CDR2 LQKENI. The germline V and J ends were trimmed by 1 base and 4 bases, with 16 bases remaining between them. This CDR3 is CASSPQGLMGFNEKLFF. CDR3 coding DNA: TGTGCCAGCTCACCACAGGGGCTAATGGGATTTAATGAAAAACTGTTTTTT.

This chain links TRBV3-1 with TRBJ1-1, with D unresolved. CDR1 LGHDT and CDR2 YNNKEL come from the germline V gene (reference sequence). The V gene lost 1 base and the J gene lost 6 bases, with 12 bases spanning the gap. CDR3 length: 14 residues. The CDR3 bases are TGTGCCAGCAGCCAAGTCGGCGGAAGGCCTGAAGCTTTCTTT. It encodes CASSQVGGRPEAFF.

The chain recombines TRBV5-1 with TRBJ2-7; tentative D call: TRBD1 (6 bases). The germline V and J ends were trimmed by 2 bases and 3 bases, with 15 bases remaining between them. Germline CDR1 is SGHRS and CDR2 is YFSETQ. The CDR3 has 15 residues. Written as DNA, the CDR3 is TGCGCCAGCAGCTTCGGCAGGGGCAGAGGCTACGAGCAGTACTTC. Its protein is CASSFGRGRGYEQYF.